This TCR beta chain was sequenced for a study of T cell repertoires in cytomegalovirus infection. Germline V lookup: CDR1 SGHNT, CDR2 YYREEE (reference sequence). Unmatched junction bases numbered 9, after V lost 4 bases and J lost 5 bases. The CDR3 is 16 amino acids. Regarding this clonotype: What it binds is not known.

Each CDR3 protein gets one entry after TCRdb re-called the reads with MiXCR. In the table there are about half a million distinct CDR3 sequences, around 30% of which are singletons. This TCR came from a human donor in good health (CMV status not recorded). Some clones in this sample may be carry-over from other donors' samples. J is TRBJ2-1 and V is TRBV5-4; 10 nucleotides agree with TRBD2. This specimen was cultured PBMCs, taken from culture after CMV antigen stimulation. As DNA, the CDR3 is TGTGCCAGCAGCACCGAAACTAGCGGGACCAACAATGAGCAGTTCTTC. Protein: CASSTETSGTNNEQFF. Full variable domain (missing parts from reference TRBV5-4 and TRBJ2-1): ETGVTQSPTHLIKTRGQQVTLRCSSQSGHNTVSWYQQALGQGPQFIFQYYREEENGRGNFPPRFSGLQFPNYSSELNVNALELDDSALYLCASSTETSGTNNEQFFGPGTRLTVL.